The rows below give T cell receptor beta chains drawn from one sample of a study of early T cells in non-severe SARS-CoV-2 infection. From the 5' RACE reads, TCRdb called clonotypes with MiXCR, one entry per CDR3 protein. The table has fewer than 55,000 distinct CDR3 sequences, around 7.8% seen once. What was sequenced was whole blood. The receptors here all came from an adult who was a healthcare worker with PCR-confirmed SARS-CoV-2 infection or an uninfected control (not recorded which). Each CDR3 is given with its conserved first and last residue. Fields, in order: clone size, J gene, D gene, V gene, CDR3 DNA, CDR3 protein. The D gene is left open where the match is weak. Only some rows state a clone size, as once, few, many or a class for expanded clones.

>-|TRBJ1-3|-|TRBV30
TGTGTCGGCACAGGGTTTATTGGAAACACCATATATTTT
CVGTGFIGNTIYF
>many|TRBJ1-1|-|TRBV11-2
TGTGCCAGCAGCTTAATAGGGGCGCAGCGAGCTTTCTTT
CASSLIGAQRAFF
>few|TRBJ1-1|-|TRBV12-3/TRBV12-4
TGTGCCAGCAGTTTGGCAGGGACGGGGACTGAAGCTTTCTTT
CASSLAGTGTEAFF
>-|TRBJ1-1|-|TRBV27
TGTGCCAGCCGGACCGGGCCGAACGAAGCTTTCTTT
CASRTGPNEAFF
>-|TRBJ2-3|TRBD2|TRBV28
TGTGCCAGCAGTTCCCAGGGCCAGACTAGCGACTTCACAGATACGCAGTATTTT
CASSSQGQTSDFTDTQYF
>few|TRBJ1-5|-|TRBV19
TGTGCCAGTAGTATAGCCCGACCCAGCGCGAGCAATCAGCCCCAGCATTTT
CASSIARPSASNQPQHF
>few|TRBJ2-1|-|TRBV28
TGTGCCAGCAGTTGGGGGCATGAGCAGTTCTTC
CASSWGHEQFF
>many|TRBJ2-3|TRBD1|TRBV7-2
TGTGCCAGCAGCTCCCTGACAGGGGAAGTGGAGGGGTATAGCACAGATACGCAGTATTTT
CASSSLTGEVEGYSTDTQYF
>few|TRBJ2-7|TRBD1|TRBV18
TGTGCCAGCTCAGGACAGGGGGATCGCTACGAGCAGTACTTC
CASSGQGDRYEQYF
>many|TRBJ2-7|-|TRBV12-3/TRBV12-4
TGTGCCAGCAGCTCTAGCGACTACGAGCAGTACTTC
CASSSSDYEQYF
>-|TRBJ2-3|TRBD2|TRBV15
TGTGCCACCAGCAGTTCCCCGGGACTAGCGGGGGGGCCCTCAGATACGCAGTATTTT
CATSSSPGLAGGPSDTQYF
>-|TRBJ1-1|-|TRBV7-2
TGTGCCAGCAGTCGAGACGTACCTGAAGCTTTCTTT
CASSRDVPEAFF
>few|TRBJ2-3|-|TRBV29-1
TGCAGCGTTGAGAGGACTAGCACAGATACGCAGTATTTT
CSVERTSTDTQYF
>few|TRBJ2-5|-|TRBV4-2
TGTGCCAGCAGCTATAGGGACTCCCAAGAGACCCAGTACTTC
CASSYRDSQETQYF
>many|TRBJ1-1|-|TRBV20-1
TGCAGTGCGCCTCAACACGGACTGAACACTGAAGCTTTCTTT
CSAPQHGLNTEAFF
>many|TRBJ1-4|-|TRBV5-5
TGTGCCAGCAGTACCGGGACGGTGAATGAAAAACTGTTTTTT
CASSTGTVNEKLFF
>many|TRBJ1-1|-|TRBV20-1
TGCAGTGCTAGACAGGGGTCGGGCACTGAAGCTTTCTTT
CSARQGSGTEAFF
>many|TRBJ1-2|TRBD1|TRBV6-1
TGTGCCAGCGCCGTGGACAGGGCCTATGGCTACACCTTC
CASAVDRAYGYTF
>many|TRBJ1-5|-|TRBV6-6
TGTGCCAGCACCGCGGGGGGTGAGGGGTATCAGCCCCAGCATTTT
CASTAGGEGYQPQHF
>-|TRBJ2-6|-|TRBV28
TGTGCCAGCAGTTTACTAGCCACTGGGGCCAACGTCCTGACTTTC
CASSLLATGANVLTF
>many|TRBJ2-5|TRBD1|TRBV28
TGTGCCACAAACCCGACAGGGCTCGAGACCCAGTACTTC
CATNPTGLETQYF
>-|TRBJ1-1|-|TRBV11-2
TGTGCCAGCAGCCCGTTGGGGCGTGAAGCTTTCTTT
CASSPLGREAFF
>-|TRBJ2-3|TRBD1|TRBV29-1
TGCAGCGTTGGGGGACAGGTCCGCGCAGATACGCAGTATTTT
CSVGGQVRADTQYF
>many|TRBJ1-2|-|TRBV7-9
TGTGCCAGCAGACGAACCGGGACCGACTATGGCTACACCTTC
CASRRTGTDYGYTF
>-|TRBJ1-2|-|TRBV29-1
TGCAGCGTCCCCGCGGTGGGGAGCTATGGCTACACCTTC
CSVPAVGSYGYTF
>-|TRBJ2-5|TRBD2|TRBV4-2
TGTGCCACCAGCTTGCGGCAGCGGGGCCCTCCAGAGACCCAGTACTTC
CATSLRQRGPPETQYF
>many|TRBJ1-2|-|TRBV5-5
TGTGCCAGCAGCTTGGGGTCAGGGCTCGCTAACTATGGCTACACCTTC
CASSLGSGLANYGYTF
>few|TRBJ1-1|TRBD1|TRBV5-1
TGCGCCAGCAGCTTGGACGGGACAGGGGGCACTGAAGCTTTCTTT
CASSLDGTGGTEAFF
>many|TRBJ1-1|-|TRBV7-9
TGTGCCAGCAGTCTGGACGTCACTAGGCGAGCTTTCTTT
CASSLDVTRRAFF
>few|TRBJ2-1|TRBD2|TRBV20-1
TGCAGTGTCGGACTAGCGGGGGATTCTTATGAGTTCTTC
CSVGLAGDSYEFF
>-|TRBJ2-5|TRBD2|TRBV5-1
TGCGCCAGCAGCCCCGGACTAGCGGGCTCCCAAGAGACCCAGTACTTC
CASSPGLAGSQETQYF
>many|TRBJ2-3|-|TRBV12-3/TRBV12-4
TGTGCCAGCAGTTCAGCGGGTGGGGCAGATACGCAGTATTTT
CASSSAGGADTQYF
>-|TRBJ2-7|TRBD2|TRBV5-1
TGCGCCAGCAGTCTAGCGGGGGGTCGCTCCTACGAGCAGTACTTC
CASSLAGGRSYEQYF
>many|TRBJ2-5|TRBD2|TRBV29-1
TGCAGCGTCGGGACCGGGACTAGCGGAGTAGGAGAGACCCAGTACTTC
CSVGTGTSGVGETQYF